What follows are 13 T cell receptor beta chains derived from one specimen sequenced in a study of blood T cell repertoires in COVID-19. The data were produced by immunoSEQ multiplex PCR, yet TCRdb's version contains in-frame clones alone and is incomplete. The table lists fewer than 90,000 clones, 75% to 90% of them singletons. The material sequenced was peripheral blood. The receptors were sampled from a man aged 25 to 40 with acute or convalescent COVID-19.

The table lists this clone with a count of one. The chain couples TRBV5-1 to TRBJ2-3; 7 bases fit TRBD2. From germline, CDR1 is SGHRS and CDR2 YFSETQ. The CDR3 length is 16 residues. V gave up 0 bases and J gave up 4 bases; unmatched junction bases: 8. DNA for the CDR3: TGCGCCAGCAGCTTGGCAGCGGGACCCCCCTCAGATACGCAGTATTTT. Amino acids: CASSLAAGPPSDTQYF.

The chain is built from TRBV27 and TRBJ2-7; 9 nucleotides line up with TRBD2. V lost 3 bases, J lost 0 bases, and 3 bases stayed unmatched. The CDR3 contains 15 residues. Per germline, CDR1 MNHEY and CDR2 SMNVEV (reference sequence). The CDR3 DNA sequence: TGTGCCAGCAGTTTGAGTAGCGGGAGCTCCTACGAGCAGTACTTC. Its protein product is CASSLSSGSSYEQYF.

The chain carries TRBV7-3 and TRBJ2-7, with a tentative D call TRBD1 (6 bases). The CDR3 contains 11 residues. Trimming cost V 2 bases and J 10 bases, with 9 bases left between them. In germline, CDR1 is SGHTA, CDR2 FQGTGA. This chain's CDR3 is CASSLGGQQYF. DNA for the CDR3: TGTGCCAGCAGCTTAGGGGGCCAACAGTACTTC. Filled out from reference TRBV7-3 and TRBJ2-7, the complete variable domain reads GAGVSQTPSNKVTEKGKYVELRCDPISGHTALYWYRQSLGQGPEFLIYFQGTGAADDSGLPNDRFFAVRPEGSVSTLKIQRTERGDSAVYLCASSLGGQQYFGPGTRLTVT.

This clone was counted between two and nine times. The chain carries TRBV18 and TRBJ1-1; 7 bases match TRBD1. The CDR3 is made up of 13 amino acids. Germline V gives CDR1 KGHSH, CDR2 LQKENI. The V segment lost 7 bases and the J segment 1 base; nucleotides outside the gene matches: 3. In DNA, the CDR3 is TGTGCCAGCTTGGGGGACAGGAACACTGAAGCTTTCTTT. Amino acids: CASLGDRNTEAFF. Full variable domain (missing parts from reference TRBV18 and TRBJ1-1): NAGVMQNPRHLVRRRGQEARLRCSPMKGHSHVYWYRQLPEEGLKFMVYLQKENIIDESGMPKERFSAEFPKEGPSILRIQQVVRGDSAAYFCASLGDRNTEAFFGQGTRLTVV.

As DNA, the CDR3 is TGTGCCAGCAGAGATCCGGGACAGGGGACAGATACGCAGTATTTT. It yields the protein CASRDPGQGTDTQYF. This chain joins TRBV5-4 and TRBJ2-3; 10 bases agree with TRBD1. With 5 bases clipped from V and 3 bases from J, the junction kept 6 bases outside the gene matches. From germline, CDR1 is SGHNT and CDR2 YYREEE (reference sequence). The CDR3 runs 15 residues.

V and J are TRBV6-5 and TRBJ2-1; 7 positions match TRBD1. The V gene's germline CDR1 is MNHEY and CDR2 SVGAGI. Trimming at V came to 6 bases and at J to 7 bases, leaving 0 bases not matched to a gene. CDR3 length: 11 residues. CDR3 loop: CASSRGNEQFF. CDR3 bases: TGTGCCAGCAGCAGGGGGAATGAGCAGTTCTTC.

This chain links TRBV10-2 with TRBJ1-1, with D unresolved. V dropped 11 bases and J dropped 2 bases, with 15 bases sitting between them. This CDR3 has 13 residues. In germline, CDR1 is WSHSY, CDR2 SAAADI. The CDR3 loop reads CADSLSFNTEAFF. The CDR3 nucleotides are TGCGCCGATTCCCTTAGTTTTAACACTGAAGCTTTCTTT.

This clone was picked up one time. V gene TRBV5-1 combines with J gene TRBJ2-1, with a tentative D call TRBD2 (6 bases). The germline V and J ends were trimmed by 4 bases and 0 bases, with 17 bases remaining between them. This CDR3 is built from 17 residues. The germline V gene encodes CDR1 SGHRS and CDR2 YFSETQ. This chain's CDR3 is CASSQHTRGYSYNEQFF. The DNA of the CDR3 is TGCGCCAGCAGCCAACATACCCGGGGGTACTCCTACAATGAGCAGTTCTTC.

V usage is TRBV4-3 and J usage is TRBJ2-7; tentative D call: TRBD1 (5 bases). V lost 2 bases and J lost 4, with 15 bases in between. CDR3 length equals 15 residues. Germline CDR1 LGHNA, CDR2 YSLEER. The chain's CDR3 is CASSQRAGKGYEQYF. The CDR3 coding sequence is TGCGCCAGCAGCCAACGGGCAGGGAAAGGGTACGAGCAGTACTTC.

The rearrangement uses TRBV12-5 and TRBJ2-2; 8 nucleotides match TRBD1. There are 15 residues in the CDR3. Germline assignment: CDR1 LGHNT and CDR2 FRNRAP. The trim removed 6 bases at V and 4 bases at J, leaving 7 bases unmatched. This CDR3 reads CASGQQGVATGELFF. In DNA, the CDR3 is TGTGCTAGTGGCCAACAGGGGGTCGCCACCGGGGAGCTGTTTTTT.

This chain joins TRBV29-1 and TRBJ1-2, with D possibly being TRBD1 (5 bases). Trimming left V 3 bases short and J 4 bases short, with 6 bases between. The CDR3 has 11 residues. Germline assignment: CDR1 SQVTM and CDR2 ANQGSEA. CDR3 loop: CSVDRGYGYTF. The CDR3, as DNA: TGCAGCGTTGATAGGGGCTATGGCTACACCTTC.

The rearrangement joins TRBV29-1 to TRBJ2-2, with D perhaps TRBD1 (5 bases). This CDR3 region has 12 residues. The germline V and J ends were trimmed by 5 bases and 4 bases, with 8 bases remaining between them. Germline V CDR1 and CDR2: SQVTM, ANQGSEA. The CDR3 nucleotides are TGCAGCGTTCCCAGGGCCACCGGGGAGCTGTTTTTT. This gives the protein CSVPRATGELFF.

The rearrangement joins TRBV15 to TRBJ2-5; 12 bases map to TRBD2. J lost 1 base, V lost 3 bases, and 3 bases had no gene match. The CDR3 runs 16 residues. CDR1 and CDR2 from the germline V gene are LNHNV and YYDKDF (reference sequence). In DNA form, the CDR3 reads TGTGCCACCAGCAGGAAGACTAGCGGGGGCCAAGAGACCCAGTACTTC. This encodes CATSRKTSGGQETQYF.